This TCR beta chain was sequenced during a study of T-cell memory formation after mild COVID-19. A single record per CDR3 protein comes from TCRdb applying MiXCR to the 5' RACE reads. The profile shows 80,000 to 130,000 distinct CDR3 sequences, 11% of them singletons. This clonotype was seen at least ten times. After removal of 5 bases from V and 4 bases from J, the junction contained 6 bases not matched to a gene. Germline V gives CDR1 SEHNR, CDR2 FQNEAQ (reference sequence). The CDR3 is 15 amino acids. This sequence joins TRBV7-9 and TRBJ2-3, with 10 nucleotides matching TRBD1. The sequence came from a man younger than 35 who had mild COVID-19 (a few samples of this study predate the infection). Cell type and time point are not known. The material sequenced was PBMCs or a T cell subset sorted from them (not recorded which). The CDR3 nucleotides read TGTGCCAGCAGCCTGCCGGGACAGGGGCCAGATACGCAGTATTTT. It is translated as CASSLPGQGPDTQYF.